This is a list of T cell receptor beta chains from one sample in a study of glioma-infiltrating T cells. TCRdb recomputed calls from the multiplex PCR reads with MiXCR, one row per CDR3 protein. The profile shows roughly 200,000 distinct CDR3 sequences, around 40% of them singletons. Sequenced sample: glioma tissue, nonneoplastic brain tissue, or PBMCs (not recorded which). The receptors come from a human donor with low-grade glioma or glioblastoma, undergoing nonglioma brain surgery, or in good health (not recorded which). Both conserved end residues are part of each CDR3. Fields, in order: D gene, J gene, clone size, V gene, CDR3 protein, CDR3 DNA. A D gene is named only where the DNA matches it firmly. Clone size is shown for a subset of rows, as once, few, many or a class of expanded clone.

D: .; J: TRBJ2-3; size: many; V: TRBV6-1; CDR3: CASSSSEASSTDTQYF; DNA: TGTGCCAGCAGTTCCTCCGAGGCATCTAGCACAGATACGCAGTATTTT
D: .; J: TRBJ2-2; size: .; V: TRBV19; CDR3: CASSIMDTGELFF; DNA: TGTGCCAGTAGTATAATGGACACCGGGGAGCTGTTTTTT
D: TRBD2; J: TRBJ2-1; size: many; V: TRBV27; CDR3: CASSSLPRAGGDNEQFF; DNA: TGTGCCAGCAGTTCCCTCCCCCGAGCGGGAGGGGACAATGAGCAGTTCTTC
D: .; J: TRBJ2-5; size: many; V: TRBV15; CDR3: CATSSQNTHQETQYF; DNA: TGTGCCACCAGCAGTCAGAACACCCACCAAGAGACCCAGTACTTC
D: TRBD2; J: TRBJ2-3; size: .; V: TRBV30; CDR3: CAWSVRLARDTQYF; DNA: TGTGCCTGGAGTGTACGACTAGCGCGAGATACGCAGTATTTT
D: TRBD1; J: TRBJ2-1; size: few; V: TRBV5-1; CDR3: CASSLASGTGASNEQFF; DNA: TGCGCCAGCAGCTTGGCCTCGGGGACAGGGGCTTCAAATGAGCAGTTCTTC
D: .; J: TRBJ2-2; size: many; V: TRBV4-2; CDR3: CASSQVRVGELFF; DNA: TGTGCCAGCAGCCAAGTTAGGGTCGGGGAGCTGTTTTTT
D: .; J: TRBJ2-5; size: .; V: TRBV20-1; CDR3: CSASAGAGQETQYF; DNA: TGCAGTGCTAGTGCAGGAGCAGGGCAAGAGACCCAGTACTTC
D: .; J: TRBJ1-6; size: .; V: TRBV2; CDR3: CASSENFSDSPIHF; DNA: TGTGCCAGCAGTGAAAACTTCTCAGATTCACCCATCCACTTT
D: .; J: TRBJ2-3; size: .; V: TRBV12-3/TRBV12-4; CDR3: CASSSEFRGPTDTQYF; DNA: TGTGCCAGCAGTTCAGAATTCCGGGGACCGACAGATACGCAGTATTTT
D: .; J: TRBJ2-7; size: many; V: TRBV6-2/TRBV6-3; CDR3: CASSYSPEPYEQYF; DNA: TGTGCCAGCAGTTACTCGCCGGAACCCTACGAGCAGTACTTC
D: .; J: TRBJ1-1; size: few; V: TRBV5-4; CDR3: CASSLPSEGAEAFF; DNA: TGTGCCAGCAGCTTGCCCTCCGAAGGAGCTGAAGCTTTCTTT
D: .; J: TRBJ2-7; size: .; V: TRBV7-9; CDR3: CASSLARWPYEQYF; DNA: TGTGCCAGCAGCTTAGCCAGATGGCCCTACGAGCAGTACTTC
D: .; J: TRBJ1-1; size: .; V: TRBV9; CDR3: CASSVEFRDSSKAFF; DNA: TGTGCCAGCAGCGTAGAGTTCCGAGACAGCTCCAAAGCTTTCTTT
D: .; J: TRBJ2-3; size: once; V: TRBV30; CDR3: CAWSEQGDTQYF; DNA: TGTGCCTGGAGTGAGCAGGGAGATACGCAGTATTTT
D: .; J: TRBJ2-5; size: many; V: TRBV20-1; CDR3: CSARRGVGQETQYF; DNA: TGCAGTGCTAGAAGAGGGGTAGGTCAAGAGACCCAGTACTTC
D: .; J: TRBJ2-7; size: .; V: TRBV11-2; CDR3: CASSPPGHLSYEQYF; DNA: TGTGCCAGCAGCCCACCGGGACATCTATCCTACGAGCAGTACTTC
D: .; J: TRBJ2-1; size: .; V: TRBV7-2; CDR3: CASSLFTGTYNEQFF; DNA: TGTGCCAGCAGCTTATTTACAGGCACCTACAATGAGCAGTTCTTC
D: .; J: TRBJ1-3; size: .; V: TRBV24-1; CDR3: CTTSLPWIGESPTNSGNTIYF; DNA: TGTACCACCTCCCTCCCCTGGATCGGAGAATCGCCAACCAACTCTGGAAACACCATATATTTT
D: .; J: TRBJ2-7; size: many; V: TRBV27; CDR3: CASSFGGTHEQYF; DNA: TGTGCCAGCAGTTTTGGGGGAACCCACGAGCAGTACTTC
D: .; J: TRBJ1-1; size: many; V: TRBV7-2; CDR3: CASSRMAGTEAFF; DNA: TGTGCCAGCAGTCGCATGGCGGGGACTGAAGCTTTCTTT
D: .; J: TRBJ2-5; size: .; V: TRBV19; CDR3: CASSTGRNGAQYF; DNA: TGTGCCAGTAGTACGGGACGGAACGGGGCCCAGTACTTC
D: TRBD2; J: TRBJ2-5; size: many; V: TRBV7-2; CDR3: CASSPRRTSGQETQYF; DNA: TGTGCCAGCAGCCCACGCCGGACTAGCGGTCAAGAGACCCAGTACTTC
D: .; J: TRBJ2-6; size: .; V: TRBV6-8; CDR3: CDVRSDTSGANVLTF; DNA: TGTGACGTGAGATCAGACACCTCTGGGGCCAACGTCCTGACTTTC
D: .; J: TRBJ1-1; size: few; V: TRBV9; CDR3: CASSATGNTEAFF; DNA: TGTGCCAGCAGCGCCACAGGGAACACTGAAGCTTTCTTT
D: .; J: TRBJ2-2; size: .; V: TRBV19; CDR3: CASSELGPGELFF; DNA: TGTGCCAGTAGTGAACTGGGACCCGGGGAGCTGTTTTTT
D: .; J: TRBJ2-1; size: .; V: TRBV15; CDR3: CASSPTGIEQFF; DNA: TGTGCCAGCAGCCCCACCGGGATAGAGCAGTTCTTC
D: .; J: TRBJ1-5; size: .; V: TRBV11-2; CDR3: CACSRTVNQPQHF; DNA: TGTGCCTGCAGCCGGACAGTTAATCAGCCCCAGCATTTT
D: .; J: TRBJ1-6; size: .; V: TRBV28; CDR3: CASSFPGPNSPFHF; DNA: TGTGCCAGCAGTTTTCCGGGCCCTAATTCACCCTTCCACTTT
D: TRBD2; J: TRBJ2-1; size: many; V: TRBV28; CDR3: CASTSLAGGVNEQFF; DNA: TGTGCCAGCACCTCACTAGCGGGAGGGGTAAATGAGCAGTTCTTC
D: .; J: TRBJ2-2; size: many; V: TRBV6-1; CDR3: CASSASETGELFF; DNA: TGTGCCAGCAGTGCATCAGAGACCGGGGAGCTGTTTTTT
D: .; J: TRBJ2-1; size: .; V: TRBV5-1; CDR3: CASSVQSNEKFF; DNA: TGCGCCAGCAGCGTACAGAGCAATGAGAAGTTCTTC
D: TRBD1; J: TRBJ2-7; size: many; V: TRBV6-1; CDR3: CASRRTGNPYEQYF; DNA: TGTGCCAGCCGCCGGACAGGGAACCCCTACGAGCAGTACTTC
D: TRBD1; J: TRBJ1-5; size: many; V: TRBV7-9; CDR3: CASSRNRGEPQHF; DNA: TGTGCCAGCAGCCGAAACAGGGGTGAGCCCCAGCATTTT
D: .; J: TRBJ1-5; size: .; V: TRBV28; CDR3: CASIPADTESQPQHF; DNA: TGTGCCAGCATCCCCGCCGACACAGAGAGTCAGCCACAGCATTTT
D: TRBD1; J: TRBJ1-5; size: many; V: TRBV24-1; CDR3: CATNGQGQPQHF; DNA: TGTGCCACTAACGGACAGGGCCAGCCCCAGCATTTT
D: .; J: TRBJ2-1; size: .; V: TRBV20-1; CDR3: CSAHSGTGLHNEQFF; DNA: TGCAGTGCTCATAGCGGGACAGGGTTACACAATGAGCAGTTCTTC
D: .; J: TRBJ1-5; size: many; V: TRBV20-1; CDR3: CSATPEGGWDQPQHF; DNA: TGCAGTGCTACCCCGGAGGGGGGGTGGGATCAGCCCCAGCATTTT
D: .; J: TRBJ1-6; size: .; V: TRBV28; CDR3: CAREASQQNSPLHF; DNA: TGTGCCAGGGAGGCAAGCCAGCAAAATTCACCCCTCCACTTT
D: .; J: TRBJ2-3; size: many; V: TRBV5-4; CDR3: CASSAPLTDTQYF; DNA: TGTGCCAGCAGCGCCCCCCTCACCGATACGCAGTATTTT
D: .; J: TRBJ1-5; size: many; V: TRBV18; CDR3: CASSPPGDLQPQHF; DNA: TGTGCCAGCTCACCACCTGGTGATCTCCAGCCCCAGCATTTT
D: .; J: TRBJ2-3; size: .; V: TRBV12-3/TRBV12-4; CDR3: CASSTSSLRRTDTKYF; DNA: TGTGCCAGCAGCACATCCTCGCTGCGACGCACAGATACGAAGTATTTT
D: TRBD2; J: TRBJ2-3; size: .; V: TRBV9; CDR3: CASSVGSAGVTDTQYF; DNA: TGTGCCAGCAGCGTAGGATCAGCGGGGGTCACAGATACGCAGTATTTT
D: TRBD2; J: TRBJ2-1; size: many; V: TRBV27; CDR3: CASSSGLAVDNEQFF; DNA: TGTGCCAGCAGTTCGGGACTAGCGGTGGACAATGAGCAGTTCTTC
D: TRBD2; J: TRBJ2-7; size: many; V: TRBV20-1; CDR3: CSVPGLAAHSSYEQYF; DNA: TGCAGTGTCCCGGGACTAGCGGCCCACAGCTCCTACGAGCAGTACTTC
D: .; J: TRBJ2-4; size: few; V: TRBV7-2; CDR3: CASSLASMGQQYEAKNIQYF; DNA: TGTGCCAGCAGCTTAGCCTCCATGGGCCAGCAGTACGAAGCCAAAAACATTCAGTACTTC
D: .; J: TRBJ1-1; size: many; V: TRBV28; CDR3: CASRPTVNTEAFF; DNA: TGTGCCAGCAGACCGACAGTTAACACTGAAGCTTTCTTT
D: .; J: TRBJ1-5; size: many; V: TRBV7-8; CDR3: CASSSDTFSNQPQHF; DNA: TGTGCCAGCAGCTCGGACACCTTTAGCAATCAGCCCCAGCATTTT
D: .; J: TRBJ2-1; size: .; V: TRBV14; CDR3: CASTRGHYNNEQLF; DNA: TGTGCCAGCACTCGTGGACACTACAACAATGAGCAGTTATTC
D: .; J: TRBJ2-3; size: .; V: TRBV5-1; CDR3: CASSLGRSGSTSTDTQYF; DNA: TGCGCCAGCAGCTTGGGGCGAAGCGGGTCGACTAGCACAGATACGCAGTATTTT
D: .; J: TRBJ2-1; size: many; V: TRBV20-1; CDR3: CSARPSGEAEQFF; DNA: TGCAGTGCTAGACCCTCGGGAGAGGCTGAGCAGTTCTTC
D: TRBD2; J: TRBJ2-1; size: few; V: TRBV29-1; CDR3: CSVSGGTSGRVDEQFF; DNA: TGCAGCGTATCAGGGGGGACTAGCGGGAGAGTAGATGAGCAGTTCTTC
D: TRBD2; J: TRBJ2-7; size: .; V: TRBV2; CDR3: CASSQESELAGLEQYF; DNA: TGTGCCAGCAGCCAAGAATCGGAACTAGCGGGACTCGAGCAGTACTTC
D: .; J: TRBJ2-7; size: .; V: TRBV5-1; CDR3: CASRRGGSNEDEQYF; DNA: TGCGCCAGCAGGCGAGGAGGGTCGAATGAAGACGAGCAGTACTTC
D: TRBD2; J: TRBJ2-3; size: .; V: TRBV10-3; CDR3: CAISEPGTSERWLTGTDTQYF; DNA: TGTGCCATCAGTGAGCCCGGGACTAGTGAGAGGTGGTTAACGGGCACAGATACGCAGTATTTT
D: .; J: TRBJ2-3; size: many; V: TRBV6-1; CDR3: CASSLLQQGFTDTQYF; DNA: TGTGCCAGCAGTTTGCTACAGCAGGGTTTCACAGATACGCAGTATTTT